This TCR beta chain derives from a study of T cell responses to AZD1222 COVID-19 vaccine. Study results and caveats: Donors were mostly white British, more females; clonal diversity possibly underestimated. Reportedly, nearly half the spike-specific TCRs target unmutated variant regions. Spike regions recognized by vaccine-associated CD4 TCRs spanned the protein, led by 160-218 and 743-854.

A remark on this clone: Antigen specificity is unknown.

Sequencing was performed with immunoSEQ multiplex PCR; in TCRdb, only in-frame clones are kept and a portion is missing. In the table there are approximately 130,000 clones, less than 95% of which are singletons. The length of the CDR3 is 12 residues. Germline lookup yields CDR1 GTSNPN and CDR2 SVGIG (reference sequence). V was pared by 4 bases and J by 4 bases, with 8 bases between. The sequence came from an adult in good health. The sequencing here drew on peripheral blood, taken on day 0 of AZD1222 vaccination. This chain uses TRBV30 with TRBJ1-3, with a tentative D call TRBD1 (5 bases). CDR3 DNA: TGTGCCTGGATGAGGGGAGGAAACACCATATATTTT. Its translation: CAWMRGGNTIYF. Full variable domain (remainder filled in from reference TRBV30 and TRBJ1-3): SQTIHQWPATLVQPVGSPLSLECTVEGTSNPNLYWYRQAAGRGLQLLFYSVGIGQISSEVPQNLSASRPQDRQFILSSKKLLLSDSGFYLCAWMRGGNTIYFGEGSWLTVV.